Listed below are T cell receptor beta chains from one sample, sequenced in a study of blood T cell repertoires in COVID-19. This table comes from immunoSEQ multiplex PCR, and its TCRdb copy is limited to in-frame clones, with some not included. Among around 300,000 clones listed, around 90% were seen once. The specimen sequenced was peripheral blood. Receptors were obtained from a woman in her 40s who had recovered from COVID-19. CDR3s include the opening cysteine and the closing phenylalanine or tryptophan.

CDR3 protein: CASSAQSQDTQYF
J gene: TRBJ2-3
V gene: TRBV6-2/TRBV6-3

CDR3 protein: CASSLGNAGVPQETQYF
J gene: TRBJ2-5
V gene: TRBV5-6

CDR3 protein: CATSRDYGYNYGYTF
J gene: TRBJ1-2
V gene: TRBV15

CDR3 protein: CASSPQAGGQYEQYF
J gene: TRBJ2-7
V gene: TRBV3-1/TRBV3-2

CDR3 protein: CASSQLAGGGDTQYF
J gene: TRBJ2-3
V gene: TRBV14

CDR3 protein: CASSFEAPAFQETQYF
J gene: TRBJ2-5
V gene: TRBV11-2

CDR3 protein: CASSQDRTSGNTIYF
J gene: TRBJ1-3
V gene: TRBV3-1/TRBV3-2

CDR3 protein: CAKRTSRDNGYTF
J gene: TRBJ1-2
V gene: TRBV24-1

CDR3 protein: CASSRWPGTSGTGELFF
J gene: TRBJ2-2
V gene: TRBV5-6

CDR3 protein: CASSERWGTQETQYF
J gene: TRBJ2-5
V gene: TRBV2

CDR3 protein: CASSIPGASNEKLFF
J gene: TRBJ1-4
V gene: TRBV19

CDR3 protein: CASSIQTGGEGQPQHF
J gene: TRBJ1-5
V gene: TRBV19

CDR3 protein: CASSVQVPNEQYF
J gene: TRBJ2-7
V gene: TRBV2

CDR3 protein: CASSPRDTQYF
J gene: TRBJ2-3
V gene: TRBV2

CDR3 protein: CASSITNEKLFF
J gene: TRBJ1-4
V gene: TRBV7-2

CDR3 protein: CASSLSLYEQYF
J gene: TRBJ2-7
V gene: TRBV12-3/TRBV12-4

CDR3 protein: CASSESGRDRGYTF
J gene: TRBJ1-2
V gene: TRBV6-1

CDR3 protein: CASSPGPGTKETQYF
J gene: TRBJ2-5
V gene: TRBV18

CDR3 protein: CAWNAKWASGSDEQFF
J gene: TRBJ2-1
V gene: TRBV30

CDR3 protein: CATSRGAYSRPPYEQYF
J gene: TRBJ2-7
V gene: TRBV15

CDR3 protein: CASSQVTGLGSLHYNEQFF
J gene: TRBJ2-1
V gene: TRBV4-2

CDR3 protein: CASGGLNPYEQYF
J gene: TRBJ2-7
V gene: TRBV12-5

CDR3 protein: CASSGGQGVLGNTF
J gene: TRBJ1-2
V gene: TRBV18

CDR3 protein: CASSPLWQTSNSPSGNTIYF
J gene: TRBJ1-3
V gene: TRBV7-3

CDR3 protein: CASSETLPGQSEAFF
J gene: TRBJ1-1
V gene: TRBV6-1

CDR3 protein: CASSPQEGLYNEQFF
J gene: TRBJ2-1
V gene: TRBV18

CDR3 protein: CASSIGTGIFPSSSGNTIYF
J gene: TRBJ1-3
V gene: TRBV19

CDR3 protein: CSVLGLAGPSAYEQYF
J gene: TRBJ2-7
V gene: TRBV29-1

CDR3 protein: CAWRRLDRGMGYGYTF
J gene: TRBJ1-2
V gene: TRBV30

CDR3 protein: CASRKGTEFYEQYF
J gene: TRBJ2-7
V gene: TRBV6-5

CDR3 protein: CASSVRDRVTETQYF
J gene: TRBJ2-5
V gene: TRBV5-4

CDR3 protein: CASSLEAPRRGANYGYTF
J gene: TRBJ1-2
V gene: TRBV11-2

CDR3 protein: CASSPSGVTEAFF
J gene: TRBJ1-1
V gene: TRBV18

CDR3 protein: CASRQTGVSGYTF
J gene: TRBJ1-2
V gene: TRBV11-2